The T cell receptor (beta chain) under discussion was sequenced for a study of vaccination and CD4 T cells after COVID-19. Whole-study context: Investigators drew the post-COVID samples a median approximately 100 days after diagnosis, with a range of 35 to 161.

The study's findings and limits: It was found that, in convalescent patients, 304 of 307 vaccine-specific clones were spike mono-reactive.

A word on this clonotype: Antigen: not known.

The treatment was: approximately 11-day PBMC culture with coronavirus spike peptide pools or control peptides (ViraFEST assay). Cell culture was performed with 2 million or so PBMCs per well in the presence of approximately 10 IU/ml IL-2 and around 9.7 ug/ml peptide pools. Oncomine TCR Beta short-read sequencing was applied to DNA from cultured CD4+ T cells. TCRdb processed the PCR reads anew with MiXCR; each CDR3 protein has one entry. The sample lists some 26,000 distinct CDR3 sequences; 67% were seen once. The length of the CDR3 is 11 residues. CDR1 is MNHNS and CDR2 is SASEGT in the germline V gene. The V and J ends lost 6 bases and 7 bases respectively, with 9 bases between them.

Here the sequenced sample was CD4+ T cells from blood, cultured in vitro, taken after SARS-CoV-2 vaccination. The chain carries TRBV6-1 and TRBJ1-2; D uncertain. This clonotype originated in a human donor who received a COVID-19 vaccine. The DNA for the CDR3 is TGTGCCAGCAGGGCCGCGGGTGGCTACACCTTC. It codes for CASRAAGGYTF.